The 27 T cell receptor beta chains listed next were all sequenced from one sample in a study of blood T cell repertoires in COVID-19 (dated by TCRdb to the early 2020s). Libraries were prepared through the immunoSEQ multiplex PCR assay. The immuneACCESS repertoire file appears here via TCRdb, limited to in-frame rearrangements. These files lack a portion of the clones; in checked studies, under half of the deficit traces to unresolved V genes, and the cause of the others is not known. The sample table records over 200,000 clones; 90% of these occur just once. The ten largest clonotypes hold more than 13% of the sample. The sample was PBMCs or T cells enriched from blood (not recorded which). The receptors originated from a man under 40 who had been exposed to COVID-19.

A few counts support this clone. The chain carries TRBV5-4 and TRBJ1-1; D is perhaps TRBD1 (6 bases). V lost 3 bases to trimming and J lost 0 bases, with 15 bases between them. Germline CDR1 and CDR2: SGHNT and YYREEE (reference sequence). This CDR3 contains 16 residues. CDR3 sequence: CASSYRQVLMNTEAFF. The CDR3 DNA reads TGTGCCAGCAGCTACCGACAGGTCCTCATGAACACTGAAGCTTTCTTT.

For this clone: Other nucleotide sequences in the sample specify the same CDR3. This chain uses TRBV5-1 with TRBJ1-1; D might be TRBD1 (6 bases). Trimming pared 4 bases from V and 1 base from J, leaving 11 bases between. The CDR3 covers 14 residues. Germline CDR1 and CDR2: SGHRS and YFSETQ. CDR3 in DNA: TGCGCCAGCAGCAACGGACAGCCGAACACTGAAGCTTTCTTT. Translation gives CASSNGQPNTEAFF.

The chain recombines TRBV7-2 with TRBJ2-5; D may be TRBD1 (6 bases). Trimming shortened V by 5 bases and J by 1 base, and 11 bases separated the two germline ends. CDR1 SGHTA and CDR2 FQGNSA come from the germline V gene. This CDR3 spans 14 amino acids. Written as DNA, the CDR3 is TGTGCCAGCAGCCTGGGGGCGGTCCAAGAGACCCAGTACTTC. Protein sequence: CASSLGAVQETQYF.

J is TRBJ1-4 and V is TRBV7-2; D is uncertain. The CDR3 covers 13 residues. Germline assignment: CDR1 SGHTA and CDR2 FQGNSA. The V gene lost 5 bases and the J gene lost 4 bases, with 8 bases spanning the gap. CDR3: CASSPSHNEKLFF. Here the CDR3 DNA reads TGTGCCAGCAGCCCAAGCCATAATGAAAAACTGTTTTTT.

V usage is TRBV7-9 and J usage is TRBJ1-6; D uncertain. The germline V gene encodes CDR1 SEHNR and CDR2 FQNEAQ (reference sequence). The CDR3 has 15 amino acids. Trimming removed 1 base from V and 10 bases from J, with 14 bases in between. The chain's CDR3 is CASSLEEHSRSPLHF. The CDR3 DNA is TGTGCCAGCAGCTTAGAGGAGCACTCGCGGTCACCCCTCCACTTT.

This chain connects TRBV10-1 to TRBJ1-5; 8 bases fit TRBD1. The ends lost 6 bases at V and 2 bases at J; junction bases unmatched: 3. The length of the CDR3 is 14 residues. Germline-derived CDR1 and CDR2 are WNHNN and SYGVQD (reference sequence). The CDR3 bases are TGCGCCAGCAGCGGACAGGGAGGCAATCAGCCCCAGCATTTT. This encodes CASSGQGGNQPQHF.

The chain recombines TRBV2 with TRBJ1-5, with 7 bases aligning to TRBD1. The CDR3 is 16 residues long. Losses at the gene ends were 6 bases for V and 2 bases for J; bases not matched to a gene: 10. Germline values: CDR1 SNHLY, CDR2 FYNNEI. CDR3 nucleotide sequence: TGTGCCAGCAGAGAACGGGCCGACAGGGGCAATCAGCCCCAGCATTTT. Its protein is CASRERADRGNQPQHF.

The V call is TRBV14, the J call TRBJ1-5; perhaps TRBD1 as D (6 bases). Germline CDR1 and CDR2: SGHDN and FVKESK. The CDR3 has 17 amino acids. The V and J ends lost 1 base and 5 bases respectively, with 18 bases between them. The CDR3 bases are TGTGCCAGCAGCCAAGGGGGGCTACAGGGACCGGATCAGCCCCAGCATTTT. This codes for CASSQGGLQGPDQPQHF.

This chain joins TRBV25-1 and TRBJ1-2; 7 bases agree with TRBD1. With 6 bases clipped from V and 4 bases from J, the junction kept 8 bases outside the gene matches. The CDR3 spans 14 residues. Germline lookup yields CDR1 MGHDK and CDR2 SYGVNS. The DNA of the CDR3 is TGTGCCAGCAGCCCCTCCGGGACAGCCTATGGCTACACCTTC. Translated: CASSPSGTAYGYTF.

The rearrangement links TRBV12-3 or TRBV12-4 to TRBJ1-1; D ambiguous. The CDR3 has 13 residues. V lost 3 bases and J 4 bases, leaving 9 bases between the germline ends. The CDR3: CASSFGSGTEAFF. DNA of the CDR3: TGTGCCAGCAGTTTTGGTAGTGGCACTGAAGCTTTCTTT.

The V call is TRBV5-4, the J call TRBJ1-1, with D unresolved. The CDR3 covers 11 residues. The germline CDR1 and CDR2 sequences are SGHNT and YYREEE (reference sequence). Between the trimmed V and J ends, which lost 5 bases and 4 bases, there was a span of 6 bases. CDR3 nucleotide sequence: TGTGCCAGCAGGGGAGGCACTGAAGCTTTCTTT. This sequence encodes CASRGGTEAFF.

The chain combines TRBV15 with TRBJ1-1; a weak D match, TRBD1 (5 bases). The CDR3 loop spans 17 amino acids. CDR1 LNHNV and CDR2 YYDKDF come from the germline V gene (reference sequence). Deletions cut 6 bases from V and 0 bases from J, with 20 bases between. The CDR3 reads CATRQVFGGVMNTEAFF. CDR3 DNA: TGTGCCACCAGACAGGTATTTGGGGGGGTAATGAACACTGAAGCTTTCTTT.

The gene calls are TRBV3-1 (or the pseudogene TRBV3-2) and TRBJ1-5; no definite D call. CDR1 is LGHDT, CDR2 YNNKEL, per germline (reference sequence). The length of the CDR3 is 16 residues. Trimming stripped 1 base from V and 1 base from J, with 11 bases between. The CDR3 sequence: CASSQGHRGSNQPQHF. Written as DNA, the CDR3 is TGTGCCAGCAGCCAAGGACACAGAGGGAGCAATCAGCCCCAGCATTTT.

This rearrangement joins TRBV5-1 to TRBJ1-3; 10 bases align to TRBD1. With 0 bases clipped from V and 7 bases from J, the junction kept 1 base outside the gene matches. The germline V gene encodes CDR1 SGHRS and CDR2 YFSETQ. The CDR3 is 14 amino acids. The DNA for the CDR3 is TGCGCCAGCAGCTTGGGACAGGGGGCGAACACCATATATTTT. It codes for CASSLGQGANTIYF.

The J gene is TRBJ2-3, the V gene TRBV19, with 8 nucleotides matching TRBD1. This CDR3 is built from 14 residues. Germline CDR1 reads LNHDA; CDR2 reads SQIVND (reference sequence). The ends lost 3 bases at V and 4 bases at J; junction bases unmatched: 3. The CDR3 region is CASSITGGPDTQYF. Here the CDR3 DNA reads TGTGCCAGTAGTATCACAGGGGGGCCAGATACGCAGTATTTT.

The chain couples TRBV5-1 to TRBJ2-5; no definite D call. Looked up from germline, CDR1 is SGHRS and CDR2 is YFSETQ. Trimming shortened V by 0 bases and J by 5 bases, and 11 bases separated the two germline ends. There are 14 residues in the CDR3. CDR3 DNA sequence: TGCGCCAGCAGCTTGGGAAACTTCGGGGAGACCCAGTACTTC. This encodes CASSLGNFGETQYF.

The J gene is TRBJ2-5, the V gene TRBV4-2; D is possibly TRBD2 (7 bases). The CDR3 is 19 residues long. The germline V gene has CDR1 LGHNA and CDR2 YNFKEQ. Between the trimmed V and J ends, which lost 2 bases and 3 bases, there was a span of 25 bases. The CDR3 loop is CASSQLGGRGGPQKETQYF. The DNA for the CDR3 is TGTGCCAGCAGCCAACTAGGAGGTAGGGGGGGACCCCAAAAAGAGACCCAGTACTTC.

The genes are TRBV11-2 and TRBJ1-5; D call uncertain. The germline CDR1 and CDR2 sequences are SGHAT and FQNNGV. CDR3 length: 17 residues. The V and J ends lost 3 bases and 9 bases respectively, with 24 bases between them. This chain's CDR3 is CASSFCFPDPLIAPQHF. The CDR3 nucleotides read TGTGCCAGCAGCTTTTGTTTTCCTGACCCTCTCATAGCGCCCCAGCATTTT.

J is TRBJ2-3 and V is TRBV19; D possibly corresponds to TRBD2 (5 bases). The CDR3 loop spans 13 amino acids. Trimming cost V 5 bases and J 4 bases, with 10 bases left between them. The germline V gene has CDR1 LNHDA and CDR2 SQIVND (reference sequence). The CDR3 here is CASSLEGADTQYF. The CDR3 nucleotides read TGTGCCAGTAGTCTCGAGGGCGCAGATACGCAGTATTTT.

This sequence joins TRBV5-4 and TRBJ2-5; the D is unclear. V lost 7 bases to trimming and J lost 3 bases, with 10 bases between them. Germline-derived CDR1 and CDR2 are SGHNT and YYREEE (reference sequence). The CDR3 is 12 residues long. The CDR3 DNA is TGTGCCAGCCGTAACTTAGAAGAGACCCAGTACTTC. Translated: CASRNLEETQYF. The complete variable domain, with remaining parts taken from reference TRBV5-4 and TRBJ2-5, reads ETGVTQSPTHLIKTRGQQVTLRCSSQSGHNTVSWYQQALGQGPQFIFQYYREEENGRGNFPPRFSGLQFPNYSSELNVNALELDDSALYLCASRNLEETQYFGPGTRLLVL.

The J gene is TRBJ2-7, the V gene TRBV11-2; 12 bases match TRBD1. CDR3 length: 14 amino acids. V dropped 5 bases and J dropped 6; count of bases not matched to a gene: 5. From germline, CDR1 is SGHAT and CDR2 FQNNGV. CDR3 nucleotides: TGTGCCAGCAGCCTGGGGACAGGGGGCGCCGAGCAGTACTTC. Encoded protein: CASSLGTGGAEQYF.

This clone was recorded only once. V usage is TRBV4-1 and J usage is TRBJ2-3; 14 nucleotides agree with TRBD2. V gave up 4 bases and J gave up 4 bases; unmatched junction bases: 7. The CDR3 loop spans 17 amino acids. Germline V gene sequence: CDR1 MGHRA, CDR2 YSYEKL. This CDR3 reads CASSLSGTSGSPDTQYF. The CDR3 coding sequence is TGCGCCAGCAGCCTCTCCGGGACTAGCGGGAGCCCAGATACGCAGTATTTT.

V and J are TRBV11-2 and TRBJ2-1; unclear D gene. Germline values: CDR1 SGHAT, CDR2 FQNNGV. The CDR3 is made up of 15 amino acids. Trimming stripped 1 base from V and 8 bases from J, with 15 bases between. In nucleotides, the CDR3 is TGTGCCAGCAGCTTAGTATCGTACCGCCAGGATGAGCAGTTCTTC. Its protein product is CASSLVSYRQDEQFF.

J is TRBJ1-1 and V is TRBV7-9; 7 positions match TRBD1. The CDR3 spans 13 residues. CDR1 is SEHNR, CDR2 FQNEAQ, per germline (reference sequence). V lost 1 base and J lost 11; bases outside the gene matches: 7. Written as DNA, the CDR3 is TGTGCCAGCAGCTTAGGGCAGGGGGATTTGGCTTTCTTT. It codes for CASSLGQGDLAFF.

The V call is TRBV6-2 or TRBV6-3, the J call TRBJ2-7; TRBD2 is a possible D gene (6 bases). This CDR3 spans 12 amino acids. Germline V gives CDR1 MNHEY, CDR2 SVGEGT. V was cut by 6 bases and J by 7 bases, with 13 bases left in between. The CDR3 DNA sequence: TGTGCCAGCAGCCATCAGGCGGGGGAGCAGTACTTC. As protein: CASSHQAGEQYF.

The rearrangement joins TRBV7-9 to TRBJ2-7, with a tentative D call TRBD2 (6 bases). The length of the CDR3 is 14 residues. Germline-derived CDR1 and CDR2 are SEHNR and FQNEAQ (reference sequence). Trimming shortened V by 4 bases and J by 0 bases, and 10 bases separated the two germline ends. The CDR3 loop reads CASSSIGSSYEQYF. CDR3 in DNA: TGTGCCAGCAGCTCAATCGGGAGCTCCTACGAGCAGTACTTC.

This chain uses TRBV9 with TRBJ1-4; D ambiguous. V was pared by 0 bases and J by 4 bases, with 10 bases between. This CDR3 region has 15 residues. Germline CDR1 and CDR2: SGDLS and YYNGEE. CDR3 protein: CASSVAPGYNEKLFF. Here the CDR3 DNA reads TGTGCCAGCAGCGTAGCTCCAGGTTATAATGAAAAACTGTTTTTT.